A single sample gave rise to the 30 T cell receptor beta chains below, sequenced in a study of STAT5B mutations in CD4+ large granular lymphocyte leukemia. Here immunoSEQ multiplex PCR was the method, and the copy in TCRdb shows in-frame clones only, minus some. Of some 34,000 clones in the sample, 65% to 80% were seen once. Sequenced sample: CD4+ T cells from blood buffy coats. Source of these receptors: a human donor in good health.

The chain has TRBV5-5 and TRBJ2-5; 11 bases are shared with TRBD2. This CDR3 contains 16 residues. Germline V gives CDR1 SGHKS, CDR2 YYEKEE (reference sequence). The ends lost 5 bases at V and 1 base at J; junction bases unmatched: 7. The CDR3 region is CASSHRLAGIQETQYF. The CDR3, as DNA: TGTGCCAGCAGTCACCGACTAGCGGGGATCCAAGAGACCCAGTACTTC. Filled out from reference TRBV5-5 and TRBJ2-5, the complete variable domain reads DAGVTQSPTHLIKTRGQQVTLRCSPISGHKSVSWYQQVLGQGPQFIFQYYEKEERGRGNFPDRFSARQFPNYSSELNVNALLLGDSALYLCASSHRLAGIQETQYFGPGTRLLVL.

The V call is TRBV18, the J call TRBJ2-7; D possibly corresponds to TRBD1 (6 bases). V was pared by 4 bases and J by 1 base, with 11 bases between. CDR1 and CDR2 (germline): KGHSH, LQKENI. The CDR3 totals 14 residues. The CDR3 coding sequence is TGTGCCAGCTCACTCAGGGGAAGGTCCTACGAGCAGTACTTC. Residues: CASSLRGRSYEQYF. The complete variable domain, with remaining parts taken from reference TRBV18 and TRBJ2-7, reads NAGVMQNPRHLVRRRGQEARLRCSPMKGHSHVYWYRQLPEEGLKFMVYLQKENIIDESGMPKERFSAEFPKEGPSILRIQQVVRGDSAAYFCASSLRGRSYEQYFGPGTRLTVT.

This rearrangement joins TRBV4-2 to TRBJ2-2, with D possibly TRBD1 on 6 matching bases. V lost 0 bases, J lost 3 bases, and 14 bases lay in between. The CDR3 extends over 17 amino acids. Germline V lookup: CDR1 LGHNA, CDR2 YNFKEQ. The DNA of the CDR3 is TGTGCCAGCAGCCAAGATATCGGACAGACATACACCGGGGAGCTGTTTTTT. This sequence encodes CASSQDIGQTYTGELFF.

The chain is built from TRBV29-1 and TRBJ2-1, with D uncertain. CDR3 size: 16 residues. Trimming stripped 5 bases from V and 0 bases from J, with 17 bases between. Per germline, CDR1 SQVTM and CDR2 ANQGSEA. The CDR3 region has the DNA TGCAGCGTTCCGTCCGAAACAGCAAGCTCCTACAATGAGCAGTTCTTC. Its protein is CSVPSETASSYNEQFF.

V gene TRBV5-4 combines with J gene TRBJ2-7; 11 bases fit TRBD2. Trimming at V came to 4 bases and at J to 5 bases, leaving 11 bases not matched to a gene. The CDR3 has 16 residues. In germline, CDR1 is SGHNT, CDR2 YYREEE (reference sequence). Here the CDR3 DNA reads TGTGCCAGCAGCGCCGCCCCTAGCGGGAGGCACCACGAGCAGTACTTC. It yields the protein CASSAAPSGRHHEQYF.

The table lists this clone with a few counts. V is TRBV7-8 and J is TRBJ2-3; possible D gene TRBD2, 6 bases. Germline V CDR1 and CDR2: SGHVS, FQNEAQ. This CDR3 spans 16 amino acids. Trimming stripped 1 base from V and 0 bases from J, with 11 bases between. CDR3 sequence (DNA): TGTGCCAGCAGCTTAGATTCGGGGGAGAGCACAGATACGCAGTATTTT. Its protein is CASSLDSGESTDTQYF.

This chain uses TRBV5-5 with TRBJ1-2; D call uncertain. The CDR3 extends over 15 amino acids. The germline V gene has CDR1 SGHKS and CDR2 YYEKEE (reference sequence). Deletions cut 0 bases from V and 4 bases from J, with 13 bases between. The CDR3 nucleotides read TGTGCCAGCAGCTTGGCCGAGCGGGTGGGCTATGGCTACACCTTC. This translates into CASSLAERVGYGYTF.

The V and J genes are TRBV4-2 and TRBJ2-3, with 8 positions matching TRBD1. Trimming removed 1 base from V and 5 bases from J; junction bases left unmatched: 8. The CDR3 sequence is 16 residues long. Germline-derived CDR1 and CDR2 are LGHNA and YNFKEQ. CDR3 amino acids: CASSQGIGRGQDTQYF. CDR3 sequence (DNA): TGTGCCAGCAGCCAAGGGATTGGCAGGGGGCAAGATACGCAGTATTTT.

The chain joins TRBV30 to TRBJ2-5, with 9 bases identical to TRBD1. The CDR3 is 13 residues long. V gave up 3 bases and J gave up 4 bases; unmatched junction bases: 3. In germline, CDR1 is GTSNPN, CDR2 SVGIG (reference sequence). The CDR3: CAWRTGGGETQYF. The CDR3 DNA reads TGTGCCTGGAGGACAGGGGGGGGAGAGACCCAGTACTTC. Based on the CDR3 plus reference TRBV30 and TRBJ2-5, the full variable domain is SQTIHQWPATLVQPVGSPLSLECTVEGTSNPNLYWYRQAAGRGLQLLFYSVGIGQISSEVPQNLSASRPQDRQFILSSKKLLLSDSGFYLCAWRTGGGETQYFGPGTRLLVL.

Here the CDR3 DNA reads TGTGCCAGCAGAACAGGGGAGGGCCAGCCCCAGCATTTT. Protein product: CASRTGEGQPQHF. J is TRBJ1-5 and V is TRBV6-6; 7 bases align to TRBD1. The J segment lost 7 bases and the V segment lost 6 bases, leaving 6 bases of the junction unmatched. Germline CDR1 MNHNY, CDR2 SVGAGI (reference sequence). This CDR3 spans 13 amino acids.

The CDR3: CAITEGVNTEAFF. As DNA, the CDR3 is TGTGCCATCACCGAAGGGGTGAACACTGAAGCTTTCTTT. The chain couples TRBV10-3 to TRBJ1-1; TRBD1 might be the D (5 bases). From germline, CDR1 is ENHRY and CDR2 SYGVKD. Trimming removed 7 bases at V and 0 bases at J, with 9 bases between. The CDR3 is made up of 13 amino acids.

The chain uses TRBV6-1 and TRBJ2-7; D is possibly TRBD1 (6 bases). The CDR3 is made up of 11 amino acids. Germline loops: CDR1 MNHNS, CDR2 SASEGT. Between the trimmed V and J ends, which lost 5 bases and 5 bases, there was a span of 7 bases. CDR3 DNA sequence: TGTGCCAGCAGTCAGGGGCACGAGCAGTACTTC. Amino acid sequence: CASSQGHEQYF.

This clone appeared a single time. The chain uses TRBV18 and TRBJ1-4; no reliable D call. V dropped 1 base and J dropped 7 bases, with 7 bases sitting between them. This CDR3 comprises 13 residues. Per germline, CDR1 KGHSH and CDR2 LQKENI. The CDR3 DNA sequence: TGTGCCAGCTCACCACGAGACGGTGAAAAACTGTTTTTT. It codes for CASSPRDGEKLFF.

This chain links TRBV27 with TRBJ2-6; D remains unclear. The length of the CDR3 is 13 residues. Germline lookup yields CDR1 MNHEY and CDR2 SMNVEV (reference sequence). V was pared by 6 bases and J by 0 bases, with 3 bases between. The CDR3 nucleotides are TGTGCCAGCAGATCCTCTGGGGCCAACGTCCTGACTTTC. It specifies CASRSSGANVLTF.

The chain combines TRBV27 with TRBJ2-3, with D uncertain. The CDR3 runs 14 residues. Germline V lookup: CDR1 MNHEY, CDR2 SMNVEV (reference sequence). Deletions cut 2 bases from V and 3 bases from J, with 9 bases between. Here the CDR3 reads CASSLGLGTDTQYF. The CDR3 bases are TGTGCCAGCAGTTTAGGGCTAGGAACAGATACGCAGTATTTT.

This clone was seen only once. The J gene is TRBJ1-1, the V gene TRBV27, with D hard to call. Germline V lookup: CDR1 MNHEY, CDR2 SMNVEV (reference sequence). The CDR3 extends over 13 amino acids. V was shortened by 3 bases and J by 5 bases, with 10 bases between the two germline ends. CDR3 sequence reads: CASSLMTGTEAFF. The CDR3 DNA reads as TGTGCCAGCAGTTTGATGACGGGGACTGAAGCTTTCTTT.

The chain uses TRBV30 and TRBJ2-5; 7 nucleotides line up with TRBD2. Germline V gene lookup returns CDR1 GTSNPN and CDR2 SVGIG (reference sequence). The V segment lost 3 bases and the J segment 11 bases; nucleotides outside the gene matches: 12. This CDR3 is built from 13 residues. CDR3 in DNA: TGTGCCTGGAGAGCAGGGACGGCGGGAGTTCAGTACTTC. Translating gives CAWRAGTAGVQYF.

The rearrangement joins TRBV7-6 to TRBJ2-5; D unclear. This CDR3 spans 14 amino acids. CDR1 SGHVS and CDR2 FNYEAQ come from the germline V gene. The V gene lost 1 base and the J gene lost 0 bases, with 6 bases spanning the gap. Written as DNA, the CDR3 is TGTGCCAGCAGCTTAGACTATTACCAAGAGACCCAGTACTTC. Residues: CASSLDYYQETQYF.

The genes are TRBV19 and TRBJ2-3, with 7 bases aligning to TRBD2. The V gene's germline CDR1 is LNHDA and CDR2 SQIVND (reference sequence). CDR3 size: 16 residues. The V segment lost 3 bases and the J segment 6 bases; nucleotides outside the gene matches: 12. The CDR3 DNA is TGTGCCAGTAGTATTTCGGGTGCGGGGGTTCCCGATACGCAGTATTTT. Amino acid sequence: CASSISGAGVPDTQYF.

The chain is built from TRBV20-1 and TRBJ1-2; no clear D gene. The CDR3 consists of 11 residues. V was shortened by 6 bases and J by 8 bases, with 13 bases between the two germline ends. Per the germline V gene, CDR1 is DFQATT and CDR2 is SNEGSKA (reference sequence). The CDR3 DNA sequence: TGCAGTGCGGGTATTTACGGGGGCTACACCTTC. This codes for CSAGIYGGYTF.

This chain uses TRBV28 with TRBJ1-2, with 7 bases fitting TRBD1. Germline trimming cut 5 bases from V and 0 bases from J; bases unmatched to any gene: 3. Germline CDR1 MDHEN, CDR2 SYDVKM. CDR3 size: 14 residues. CDR3 sequence: CASSHGTANYGYTF. CDR3 in DNA: TGTGCCAGCAGTCACGGGACAGCTAACTATGGCTACACCTTC.

V and J are TRBV10-3 and TRBJ2-5; TRBD2 aligns across 7 bases. V trimming: 6 bases; J trimming: 1 base; junction bases outside the gene matches: 11. Germline lookup yields CDR1 ENHRY and CDR2 SYGVKD. There are 16 residues in the CDR3. Written as DNA, the CDR3 is TGTGCCATCAGCGAAACCGCGGGAGCCCCCCAAGAGACCCAGTACTTC. It encodes CAISETAGAPQETQYF.

This chain links TRBV18 with TRBJ1-3; no reliable D call. This CDR3 comprises 14 residues. Germline assignment: CDR1 KGHSH and CDR2 LQKENI. V shed 3 bases and J shed 5 bases, with 11 bases lying between them. CDR3 sequence: CASSPETVRNTIYF. The CDR3 bases are TGTGCCAGCTCACCGGAGACTGTCCGAAACACCATATATTTT.

The chain combines TRBV7-9 with TRBJ1-1, with a possible D match to TRBD1 (6 bases). Germline V CDR1 and CDR2: SEHNR, FQNEAQ (reference sequence). The CDR3 is 15 residues long. Trimming left V 4 bases short and J 0 bases short, with 12 bases between. CDR3 region: CASSWFTGMNTEAFF. CDR3 coding DNA: TGTGCCAGCAGCTGGTTCACAGGGATGAACACTGAAGCTTTCTTT. The full variable domain, in which reference TRBV7-9 and TRBJ1-1 provide the parts outside the CDR3, is DTGVSQNPRHKITKRGQNVTFRCDPISEHNRLYWYRQTLGQGPEFLTYFQNEAQLEKSRLLSDRFSAERPKGSFSTLEIQRTEQGDSAMYLCASSWFTGMNTEAFFGQGTRLTVV.

The J gene is TRBJ1-1, the V gene TRBV5-1; 10 nucleotides agree with TRBD1. With V trimmed by 4 bases and J by 11 bases, 8 bases remained unmatched. Germline values: CDR1 SGHRS, CDR2 YFSETQ. This CDR3 is built from 13 residues. The CDR3 loop reads CASSKGQGSEAFF. The CDR3 nucleotides are TGCGCCAGCAGCAAGGGACAGGGGAGTGAGGCTTTCTTT. Filled out from reference TRBV5-1 and TRBJ1-1, the complete variable domain reads KAGVTQTPRYLIKTRGQQVTLSCSPISGHRSVSWYQQTPGQGLQFLFEYFSETQRNKGNFPGRFSGRQFSNSRSEMNVSTLELGDSALYLCASSKGQGSEAFFGQGTRLTVV.

The chain couples TRBV6-1 to TRBJ1-5; a possible D gene is TRBD1 (6 bases). This CDR3 has 14 amino acids. CDR1 is MNHNS, CDR2 SASEGT, per germline. Trimming took off 0 bases at V and 6 bases at J, with 9 bases between the two ends. CDR3 residues: CASSEAGGPQPQHF. The DNA for the CDR3 is TGTGCCAGCAGTGAAGCCGGGGGGCCTCAGCCCCAGCATTTT.

The chain combines TRBV19 with TRBJ2-6, with D tentatively TRBD1 (6 bases). The V gene's germline CDR1 is LNHDA and CDR2 SQIVND (reference sequence). This CDR3 contains 17 residues. Trimming pared 4 bases from V and 2 bases from J, leaving 15 bases between. This chain's CDR3 is CASSTQSTGTGANVLTF. In DNA form, the CDR3 reads TGTGCCAGTAGTACCCAGTCAACAGGGACTGGGGCCAACGTCCTGACTTTC.

The J gene is TRBJ2-7, the V gene TRBV28; 9 nucleotides match TRBD1. The CDR3 sequence is 15 residues long. CDR1 MDHEN and CDR2 SYDVKM come from the germline V gene. The junction had 8 bases not matched to a gene; V was cut back by 5 bases and J by 3 bases. This CDR3 reads CASSLPGTGFYEQYF. In DNA form, the CDR3 reads TGTGCCAGCAGTCTCCCCGGGACAGGGTTCTACGAGCAGTACTTC.

This clone was seen more than once but under ten times. The rearrangement joins TRBV11-2 to TRBJ1-1; D is undetermined. V was clipped by 5 bases and J by 0 bases, with 7 bases between them. The V gene's germline CDR1 is SGHAT and CDR2 FQNNGV. This CDR3 spans 13 amino acids. The CDR3 region has the DNA TGTGCCAGCAGCATGTCCATGAACACTGAAGCTTTCTTT. It yields the protein CASSMSMNTEAFF.

The chain links TRBV6-1 to TRBJ1-2; D is undetermined. The V gene lost 0 bases and the J gene lost 2 bases, with 7 bases spanning the gap. Germline CDR1 is MNHNS and CDR2 is SASEGT. CDR3 length: 14 amino acids. The CDR3 sequence is CASSEAGRNYGYTF. Written as DNA, the CDR3 is TGTGCCAGCAGTGAAGCGGGAAGAAACTATGGCTACACCTTC.